This T cell receptor (beta chain) was recorded in a study of tumor-infiltrating lymphocytes in oesophageal squamous cell carcinoma. The germline CDR1 and CDR2 sequences are SGHVS and FNYEAQ. The CDR3 is made up of 14 amino acids. This clonotype was detected only once. The junction departs from germline at one end; a sequencing error may be responsible. TCRdb itself ran the PCR reads through MiXCR, one entry per CDR3 protein. Of some 14,000 distinct CDR3 sequences listed, 51% are singletons. The J gene is TRBJ2-5, the V gene TRBV7-6; tentative D call: TRBD2 (5 bases). This receptor was obtained from a female donor with esophageal squamous cell carcinoma. The material sequenced was blood. The CDR3 bases are TGTGCTAGCAGCTCTACGGGGTATCAAGAGACCCAGTACTTC. Its protein is CASSSTGYQETQYF. The variable domain in full, with the rest retrieved from reference TRBV7-6 and TRBJ2-5, is GAGVSQSPRYKVTKRGQDVALRCDPISGHVSLYWYRQALGQGPEFLTYFNYEAQQDKSGLPNDRFSAERPEGSISTLTIQRTEQRDSAMYRCASSSTGYQETQYFGPGTRLLVL.